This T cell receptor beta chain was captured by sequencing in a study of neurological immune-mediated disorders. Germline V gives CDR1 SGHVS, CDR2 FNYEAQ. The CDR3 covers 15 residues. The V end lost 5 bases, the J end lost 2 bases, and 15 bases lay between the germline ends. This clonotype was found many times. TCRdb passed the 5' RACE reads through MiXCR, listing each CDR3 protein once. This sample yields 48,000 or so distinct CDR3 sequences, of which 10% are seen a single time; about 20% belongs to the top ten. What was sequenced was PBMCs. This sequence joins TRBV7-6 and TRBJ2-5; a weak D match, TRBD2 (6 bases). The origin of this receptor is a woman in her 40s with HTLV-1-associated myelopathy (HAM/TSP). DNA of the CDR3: TGTGCCAGCAGCCTCACCGGCGGGGAACAAGAGACCCAGTACTTC. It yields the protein CASSLTGGEQETQYF.